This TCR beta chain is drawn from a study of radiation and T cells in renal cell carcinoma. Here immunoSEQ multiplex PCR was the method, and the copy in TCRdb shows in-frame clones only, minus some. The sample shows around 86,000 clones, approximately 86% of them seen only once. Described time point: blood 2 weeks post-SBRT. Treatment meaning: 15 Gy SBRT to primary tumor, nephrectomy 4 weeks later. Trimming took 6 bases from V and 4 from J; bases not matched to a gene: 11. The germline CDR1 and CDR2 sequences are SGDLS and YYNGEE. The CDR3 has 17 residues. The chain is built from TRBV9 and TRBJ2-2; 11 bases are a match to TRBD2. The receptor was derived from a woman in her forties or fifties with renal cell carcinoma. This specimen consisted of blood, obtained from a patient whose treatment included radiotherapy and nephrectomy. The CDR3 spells CASILAGGPYGTGELFF. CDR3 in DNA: TGTGCCAGCATCCTAGCGGGGGGTCCTTATGGCACCGGGGAGCTGTTTTTT.